This T cell receptor beta chain stems from a study of tumor-infiltrating lymphocytes in primary liver carcinoma. Unsorted bulk tissue, roughly 19-33 mg of it, served as the source for co-extraction of RNA and DNA. With a constant-region primer, TCR beta cDNA was made from approximately 520 ng of total RNA. Library construction for TCR beta comprised three nested multiplex PCR rounds performed with slightly modified ARM-PCR. The opening two PCR rounds, around 11 cycles each, paired TRBV1-TRBV30 forward primers with a C-beta reverse primer. TCRdb called the multiplex PCR reads again in MiXCR, with one record for every CDR3 protein. Of tens of thousands of distinct CDR3 sequences in the sample, approximately 62% were seen once. V lost 5 bases, J lost 1 base, and 18 bases lay in between. The CDR3 runs to 16 residues. CDR1 and CDR2 (germline): SGHAT, FQNNGV.

Sample: tumor-adjacent normal liver tissue. The chain recombines TRBV11-2 with TRBJ2-7; D uncertain. This receptor was identified in a man aged 40-50 years with primary liver carcinoma and hepatitis B virus infection. CDR3 nucleotides: TGTGCCAGCAGCCCAGTCATGAGGATGGGATCCTACGAGCAGTACTTC. Its translation: CASSPVMRMGSYEQYF.